One sample yielded the 27 T cell receptor beta chains listed below, sequenced in a study of neurological immune-mediated disorders. Indicated time point: longitudinal time-point 1 (baseline). MiXCR was run by TCRdb on the 5' RACE reads, yielding one entry per CDR3 protein. Of 71,000 or so distinct CDR3 sequences listed, roughly an eighth are singletons. The sample consisted of PBMCs. These receptors came from a female donor with HTLV-1-associated myelopathy (HAM/TSP).

This clonotype was detected ten times or more. V and J are TRBV10-3 and TRBJ2-7, with D perhaps given as TRBD1 or TRBD2 (5 bases each). CDR1 is ENHRY, CDR2 SYGVKD, per germline. V was cut by 7 bases and J by 3 bases, with 13 bases left in between. The CDR3 has 13 residues. In DNA, the CDR3 is TGTGCCATCAATCGAGGGGCGGACTACGAGCAGTACTTC. Its protein product is CAINRGADYEQYF.

This clonotype has at least ten counts. The chain carries TRBV20-1 and TRBJ2-4; D may correspond to TRBD1 or TRBD2 (5 bases each). V shed 6 bases and J shed 15 bases, with 15 bases lying between them. Germline V gene sequence: CDR1 DFQATT, CDR2 SNEGSKA (reference sequence). The CDR3 sequence is 10 residues long. CDR3 sequence (DNA): TGCAGTGCCGCCCTCGGGGACGGGTACTTC. It encodes CSAALGDGYF.

This clonotype was observed many times. The chain uses TRBV20-1 and TRBJ2-5; D gene ambiguous. The CDR3 has 13 residues. Germline CDR1 and CDR2: DFQATT and SNEGSKA (reference sequence). The V end was cut by 5 bases, the J end by 1 base, with 11 bases between. This CDR3 is CSAFDKPQETQYF. Here the CDR3 DNA reads TGCAGTGCTTTCGACAAGCCCCAAGAGACCCAGTACTTC.

This clonotype has ten or more counts. J is TRBJ2-7 and V is TRBV10-3; 14 bases fit TRBD2. The length of the CDR3 is 13 residues. J gave up 5 bases and V 6 bases, and 0 bases lay outside the gene matches. Germline V CDR1 and CDR2: ENHRY, SYGVKD. The CDR3 loop is CAIRGLAGDEQYF. The CDR3 DNA is TGTGCCATCAGGGGACTAGCGGGGGACGAGCAGTACTTC.

This clonotype was counted at least ten times. The chain joins TRBV29-1 to TRBJ2-1; D not resolved. CDR3 length: 13 residues. Germline V CDR1 and CDR2: SQVTM, ANQGSEA. V was shortened by 6 bases and J by 0 bases, with 9 bases between the two germline ends. In nucleotides, the CDR3 is TGCAGCGTCCGGGTCTACTCCTACAATGAGCAGTTCTTC. This encodes CSVRVYSYNEQFF.

This clonotype was detected many times. The V and J genes are TRBV20-1 and TRBJ1-6; D gene unclear. Germline V gives CDR1 DFQATT, CDR2 SNEGSKA (reference sequence). Trimming left V 1 base short and J 8 bases short, with 9 bases between. The CDR3 is 13 residues long. The CDR3 sequence is CSARAVSDSPLHF. Here the CDR3 DNA reads TGCAGTGCTAGAGCTGTGAGCGATTCACCCCTCCACTTT.

This clonotype was counted at least ten times. The rearrangement joins TRBV5-1 to TRBJ2-3; D may be TRBD1 (6 bases). V was shortened by 3 bases and J by 4 bases, with 18 bases between the two germline ends. CDR1 SGHRS and CDR2 YFSETQ come from the germline V gene. The CDR3 loop spans 16 amino acids. CDR3 sequence reads: CASSSGTSEFADTQYF. For the CDR3, the DNA is TGCGCCAGCAGCTCCGGGACATCGGAGTTCGCAGATACGCAGTATTTT.

This clonotype was counted many times. This chain joins TRBV20-1 and TRBJ1-1; 8 bases are a match to TRBD1. Per the germline V gene, CDR1 is DFQATT and CDR2 is SNEGSKA (reference sequence). The CDR3 has 11 amino acids. The CDR3, as DNA: TGCGGGGGACAGGTAAACACTGAAGCTTTCTTT. Protein sequence: CGGQVNTEAFF.

This clonotype was detected many times. The rearrangement uses TRBV12-3 or TRBV12-4 and TRBJ2-5; D might be TRBD1 (6 bases). CDR3 length: 15 residues. V was shortened by 5 bases and J by 5 bases, with 18 bases between the two germline ends. In DNA, the CDR3 is TGTGCCAGCAGTGGATTAACAGGGATCGGTGAGACCCAGTACTTC. Translating gives CASSGLTGIGETQYF.

V and J are TRBV5-1 and TRBJ2-1; 8 nucleotides match TRBD1. The germline CDR1 and CDR2 sequences are SGHRS and YFSETQ. The CDR3 consists of 14 residues. V lost 4 bases to trimming and J lost 9 bases; unmatched junction nucleotides: 9. For the CDR3, the DNA is TGCGCCAGCAGCCTCCTGGACAGGGAGACTGAGCAGTTCTTC. It encodes CASSLLDRETEQFF.

This clonotype was detected many times. V is TRBV12-3 or TRBV12-4 and J is TRBJ1-5, with no clear D. The germline V and J ends were trimmed by 6 bases and 2 bases, with 11 bases remaining between them. The CDR3 loop spans 14 amino acids. The CDR3 DNA reads as TGTGCCAGCAGCACCGGTAAGGGCAATCAGCCCCAGCATTTT. Protein sequence: CASSTGKGNQPQHF.

V gene TRBV28 combines with J gene TRBJ2-5; possibly TRBD1 or TRBD2 for D (5 bases each). Trimming removed 3 bases at V and 9 bases at J, with 14 bases between. The CDR3 spans 13 residues. Germline loops: CDR1 MDHEN, CDR2 SYDVKM. The CDR3 sequence: CASSFSGTTAQYF. For the CDR3, the DNA is TGTGCCAGCAGTTTCTCAGGGACGACGGCCCAGTACTTC. Supplemented by reference TRBV28 and TRBJ2-5, the full variable domain reads DVKVTQSSRYLVKRTGEKVFLECVQDMDHENMFWYRQDPGLGLRLIYFSYDVKMKEKGDIPEGYSVSREKKERFSLILESASTNQTSMYLCASSFSGTTAQYFGPGTRLLVL.

As concerns this clonotype: A much larger clone is a single base away; this may be a read error. The rearrangement links TRBV14 to TRBJ2-1; D is perhaps TRBD1 (6 bases). This CDR3 region has 13 residues. CDR1 is SGHDN and CDR2 is FVKESK in the germline V gene. CDR3 sequence reads: CDSSHTGFNEQFF. The CDR3 nucleotides are TGTGACAGCAGCCATACAGGGTTCAATGAGCAGTTCTTC.

This clonotype was seen repeatedly, ten times or more. This chain links TRBV10-3 with TRBJ2-1, with a tentative D call TRBD1 (6 bases). The CDR3 spans 15 residues. Per germline, CDR1 ENHRY and CDR2 SYGVKD. V was trimmed by 6 bases and J by 1 base, leaving 13 bases between them. DNA of the CDR3: TGTGCCATCAGCCCCCTAGGGGGATCCTACAATGAGCAGTTCTTC. It encodes CAISPLGGSYNEQFF.

In its sample, this clonotype was seen many times. V is TRBV4-1 and J is TRBJ1-4; D uncertain. The CDR3 consists of 15 residues. The V and J ends lost 3 bases and 3 bases respectively, with 11 bases between them. Germline assignment: CDR1 MGHRA and CDR2 YSYEKL. CDR3 sequence reads: CASSHQKRANEKLFF. CDR3 nucleotide sequence: TGCGCCAGCAGCCACCAGAAACGGGCTAATGAAAAACTGTTTTTT.

This clonotype was recorded many times. This rearrangement joins TRBV7-2 to TRBJ2-7; maybe TRBD1 (6 bases). Trimming removed 5 bases from V and 3 bases from J, with 14 bases in between. The CDR3 runs to 14 residues. CDR1 and CDR2 (germline): SGHTA, FQGNSA. For the CDR3, the DNA is TGTGCCAGCAGCGCCTACAGGGATTTCTACGAGCAGTACTTC. Translated, it gives CASSAYRDFYEQYF. Full variable domain (missing parts from reference TRBV7-2 and TRBJ2-7): GAGVSQSPSNKVTEKGKDVELRCDPISGHTALYWYRQSLGQGLEFLIYFQGNSAPDKSGLPSDRFSAERTGGSVSTLTIQRTQQEDSAVYLCASSAYRDFYEQYFGPGTRLTVT.

This clonotype was detected only a few times. The chain employs TRBV18 and TRBJ2-7; 9 nucleotides line up with TRBD1. The CDR3 spans 15 residues. Germline V CDR1 and CDR2: KGHSH, LQKENI. The ends lost 4 bases at V and 1 base at J; junction bases unmatched: 5. DNA of the CDR3: TGTGCCAGCTCACTTCGGGACAGGGCGTCCTACGAGCAGTACTTC. It encodes CASSLRDRASYEQYF. Full variable domain (rest looked up from reference TRBV18 and TRBJ2-7): NAGVMQNPRHLVRRRGQEARLRCSPMKGHSHVYWYRQLPEEGLKFMVYLQKENIIDESGMPKERFSAEFPKEGPSILRIQQVVRGDSAAYFCASSLRDRASYEQYFGPGTRLTVT.

This clonotype was seen more than once but under ten times. This chain links TRBV5-1 with TRBJ2-5; 8 positions match TRBD2. V dropped 1 base and J dropped 3; count of bases not matched to a gene: 11. The CDR3 is 17 residues long. CDR1 is SGHRS, CDR2 YFSETQ, per germline. The CDR3 is CASSLPTSGGIEETQYF. In DNA form, the CDR3 reads TGCGCCAGCAGCTTGCCTACTAGCGGTGGGATAGAAGAGACCCAGTACTTC.

J is TRBJ2-7 and V is TRBV29-1; TRBD2 matches at 8 bases. This CDR3 is built from 15 residues. Trimming cost V 3 bases and J 0 bases; bases outside gene matches: 7. Germline CDR1 reads SQVTM; CDR2 reads ANQGSEA. The CDR3 is CSVDGGGGPSYEQYF. The CDR3 DNA reads as TGCAGCGTTGACGGGGGCGGGGGGCCCTCCTACGAGCAGTACTTC.

This clonotype came up many times. The chain joins TRBV20-1 to TRBJ2-2, with D possibly TRBD1 on 6 matching bases. CDR3 length: 13 amino acids. The germline V and J ends were trimmed by 7 bases and 1 base, with 10 bases remaining between them. The germline CDR1 and CDR2 sequences are DFQATT and SNEGSKA (reference sequence). CDR3 residues: CSGYRENTGELFF. Here the CDR3 DNA reads TGCAGTGGGTACAGGGAGAACACCGGGGAGCTGTTTTTT.

Many counts were recorded for this clonotype. Written as DNA, the CDR3 is TGTGCCAGCAGCTTAGAATCGGGTGTGTGGACTGAAGCTTTCTTT. Its translation is CASSLESGVWTEAFF. J is TRBJ1-1 and V is TRBV7-2; unclear D gene. The CDR3 length is 15 residues. V was pared by 1 base and J by 5 bases, with 14 bases between. CDR1 is SGHTA and CDR2 is FQGNSA in the germline V gene.

This clonotype was observed at least ten times. The chain carries TRBV10-3 and TRBJ2-1; TRBD2 agrees at 14 bases. Trimming cost V 6 bases and J 9 bases; bases outside gene matches: 10. Germline V CDR1 and CDR2: ENHRY, SYGVKD. This CDR3 has 16 amino acids. CDR3 sequence: CAIRPGTSGGLVEQFF. In nucleotides, the CDR3 is TGTGCCATCAGGCCCGGGACTAGCGGGGGTCTGGTTGAGCAGTTCTTC.

Judged by abundance, this clonotype is medium-sized (0.01 to 0.1%). This chain connects TRBV15 to TRBJ2-1, with 8 bases fitting TRBD1. The V gene end was trimmed by 5 bases and the J gene end by 6 bases; junction bases not matched to a gene: 15. Germline-derived CDR1 and CDR2 are LNHNV and YYDKDF (reference sequence). There are 17 residues in the CDR3. CDR3 residues: CATSARPRQGLVNEQFF. The CDR3 region has the DNA TGTGCCACCAGCGCTAGACCACGACAGGGGTTGGTCAATGAGCAGTTCTTC.

This clonotype was observed at least ten times. The genes are TRBV28 and TRBJ2-7; 8 bases match TRBD2. Germline CDR1 is MDHEN and CDR2 is SYDVKM. CDR3 length: 18 amino acids. With 7 bases clipped from V and 2 bases from J, the junction kept 19 bases outside the gene matches. The CDR3 protein is CASTPPYRVVGGAYEQYF. The CDR3 region has the DNA TGTGCCAGCACCCCCCCCTACAGAGTAGTCGGGGGGGCCTACGAGCAGTACTTC.

This clonotype was recorded at least ten times. The V and J genes are TRBV5-1 and TRBJ2-5; possible D gene TRBD2, 6 bases. The germline gives CDR1 SGHRS, CDR2 YFSETQ. CDR3 length: 13 amino acids. V gave up 0 bases and J gave up 4 bases, with 7 bases separating them. The CDR3 coding sequence is TGCGCCAGCAGCTTGGGGACTACAGAGACCCAGTACTTC. Translation: CASSLGTTETQYF. The entire variable domain, with the rest obtained from reference TRBV5-1 and TRBJ2-5, is as follows: KAGVTQTPRYLIKTRGQQVTLSCSPISGHRSVSWYQQTPGQGLQFLFEYFSETQRNKGNFPGRFSGRQFSNSRSEMNVSTLELGDSALYLCASSLGTTETQYFGPGTRLLVL.

This clonotype was observed many times. V and J are TRBV7-9 and TRBJ2-3; 10 bases line up with TRBD2. V shed 5 bases and J 8 bases; nucleotides not matched to a gene: 13. The CDR3 consists of 16 residues. Germline V gene sequence: CDR1 SEHNR, CDR2 FQNEAQ (reference sequence). Here the CDR3 DNA reads TGTGCCAGCAGCGTCCCTTCCAGCGGGGGGGCGGCTACGCAGTATTTT. It translates to CASSVPSSGGAATQYF.

The sample holds many counts of this clonotype. CDR3 residues: CASSLLAGGPGEQYF. As DNA, the CDR3 is TGTGCCAGCAGTTTACTAGCGGGGGGGCCTGGTGAGCAGTACTTC. The chain is built from TRBV12-3 or TRBV12-4 and TRBJ2-7; 12 bases fit TRBD2. The V segment lost 2 bases and the J segment 7 bases; nucleotides outside the gene matches: 6. This CDR3 spans 15 amino acids.